The source of this T cell receptor (beta chain) is a study of blood T cells in healthy people across ages. For the second PCR, which ran for roughly 7 to 11 cycles, a sample-barcoded 5' primer and a J-beta primer mix were used. CDR3-containing paired-end reads numbering at least 2.5 million came from each sample. MiXCR, applied by TCRdb to the 5' RACE reads, yields one record per CDR3 protein. Among fewer than 1,000,000 distinct CDR3 sequences listed, roughly 46% were seen once. Donors were healthy Caucasian individuals from Russia aged about 6 to 100. Per-sample yields of isolated PBMCs were at least 7 million. V shed 3 bases and J shed 6 bases, with 13 bases lying between them. The CDR3 is made up of 13 amino acids. Germline assignment: CDR1 DFQATT and CDR2 SNEGSKA (reference sequence).

The sequencing sample was made of blood. V usage is TRBV20-1 and J usage is TRBJ2-3, with a tentative D call TRBD1 (7 bases). This receptor was obtained from a man at least 80 years old in good health. For the CDR3, the DNA is TGCAGTGCTAGCGGACCAGGGGGGGATACGCAGTATTTT. It translates to CSASGPGGDTQYF.